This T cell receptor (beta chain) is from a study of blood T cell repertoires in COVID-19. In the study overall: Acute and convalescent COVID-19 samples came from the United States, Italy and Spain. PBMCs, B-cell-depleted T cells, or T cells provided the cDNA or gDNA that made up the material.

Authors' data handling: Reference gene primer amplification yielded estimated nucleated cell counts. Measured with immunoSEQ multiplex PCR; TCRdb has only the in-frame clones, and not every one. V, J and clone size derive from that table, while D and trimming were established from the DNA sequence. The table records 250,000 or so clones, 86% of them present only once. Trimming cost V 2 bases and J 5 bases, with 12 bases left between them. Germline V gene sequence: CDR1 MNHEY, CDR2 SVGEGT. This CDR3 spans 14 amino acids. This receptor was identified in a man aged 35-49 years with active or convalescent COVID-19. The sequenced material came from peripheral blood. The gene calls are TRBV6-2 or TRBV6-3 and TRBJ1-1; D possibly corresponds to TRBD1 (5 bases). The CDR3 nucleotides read TGTGCCAGCAGTTACACAGGTGTCGGAACTGAAGCTTTCTTT. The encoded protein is CASSYTGVGTEAFF.